This is a list of T cell receptor beta chains from one sample in a study of blood T cells in healthy people across ages. In TCRdb, the 5' RACE reads were re-called with MiXCR into one record per CDR3 protein. The table records 1.8 million or so distinct CDR3 sequences, about two fifths of them present only once. Sequences were obtained from blood. Receptors were obtained from a human donor in good health. The CDR3 runs from the conserved cysteine through the conserved F or W. Fields, in order: J gene, clone size, D gene, V gene, CDR3 DNA, CDR3 protein. D genes are given only for firm matches. Expanded clones are given a class, and other clones once, few, many or no size at all.

TRBJ2-1 - - TRBV20-1 TGCAGTACTAGAAAGTACAATGAGCAGTTCTTC CSTRKYNEQFF
TRBJ1-1 - TRBD1 TRBV5-4 TGTGCCTGGGACAGGGACTTTGAGACTGAAGCTTTCTTT CAWDRDFETEAFF
TRBJ1-1 - TRBD1 TRBV28 TGTGCCAGCAGGGGACAGGGGATGTCTGAAGCTTTCTTT CASRGQGMSEAFF
TRBJ2-7 - - TRBV6-6 TGTGCCAGCAGCAGGGGCAGAGACTACGAGCAGTACTTC CASSRGRDYEQYF
TRBJ2-5 few - TRBV4-3 TGCGCCAGCAGCCAAAGACGCCCGGGAGAGTACCAAGAGACCCAGTACTTC CASSQRRPGEYQETQYF
TRBJ1-1 - - TRBV7-3 TGTGCCAGCAGCTCTTCACTGAACACTGGAGCTTTCTTT CASSSSLNTGAFF
TRBJ2-3 few - TRBV7-2 TGTGCCAGCAGCCGGAGTCGGGACACCGGAGATACGCAGTATTTT CASSRSRDTGDTQYF
TRBJ2-3 - - TRBV6-1 TGTGCCAGCAGTGATTTTGGGGGTGAGACGCAGTATTTT CASSDFGGETQYF
TRBJ2-1 - - TRBV12-3/TRBV12-4 TGTGCCAGCAGTTTATCCGTGGGACCCTACAATGAGCAGTTCTTC CASSLSVGPYNEQFF
TRBJ1-2 few - TRBV28 TGTGCCAGCAGTTTATTAAAAAACTACACCTTC CASSLLKNYTF
TRBJ1-1 few - TRBV7-3 TGTGCCAGCAGCCAACAACAGAACACTGAAGCTTTCTTT CASSQQQNTEAFF
TRBJ1-2 - - TRBV6-6 TGTGCCAGCAGTTACTCGCTTGTAGGTGGTGGCTACACCTTC CASSYSLVGGGYTF
TRBJ2-7 once - TRBV3-1 TGTGCCAGCAGTCGTAGACAGGGAGGGAAGAACGAGCAGTACTTC CASSRRQGGKNEQYF
TRBJ2-7 - TRBD2 TRBV20-1 TGCAGTGCTAGACCTAGCGGGGGTCTCTACGAGCAGTACTTC CSARPSGGLYEQYF
TRBJ2-5 few - TRBV12-3/TRBV12-4 TGTGCCAGCAGTCCCTCCGGGGTTGGGGAGACCCAGTACTTC CASSPSGVGETQYF
TRBJ2-5 - TRBD1 TRBV9 TGTGCCAGCAGCTTAAACGCGGGACAGGAAGAGACCCAGTACTTC CASSLNAGQEETQYF
TRBJ2-7 - - TRBV6-5 TGTGCCACCACTTGGTCCGTACAGTCGATTAACTCCTACGAGCAGTACTTC CATTWSVQSINSYEQYF
TRBJ1-5 few - TRBV4-1 TGCGCCAGCAGCCAAGATCGACCCGGCAGTCAGCCCCAGCATTTT CASSQDRPGSQPQHF
TRBJ2-1 few TRBD2 TRBV20-1 TGCAGTGCTAACGTGGGGGGGATCTACAATGAGCAGTTCTTC CSANVGGIYNEQFF
TRBJ2-7 few - TRBV28 TGTGCCAGCGCCTATGGGGACGGAACCTACGAGCAGTACTTC CASAYGDGTYEQYF
TRBJ2-3 - TRBD2 TRBV3-1 TGTGCCAGCAGCCAAGTGCGGGGGTCGACAGATACGCAGTATTTT CASSQVRGSTDTQYF
TRBJ2-5 - TRBD2 TRBV29-1 TGCAGCGTTGATGGGCTAGCGGGGGCCCAAGAGACCCAGTACTTC CSVDGLAGAQETQYF
TRBJ2-1 once TRBD2 TRBV9 TGTGCCAGCAGCGCCAGGACTAGCGGTACATCGGAGCAGTTCTTC CASSARTSGTSEQFF
TRBJ2-3 few - TRBV29-1 TGCAGCGTTGAAGGCGGGGCAGGGAGCACAGATACGCAGTATTTT CSVEGGAGSTDTQYF
TRBJ2-5 - TRBD2 TRBV15 TGTGCCACCAGCAGAGATGCTAGCGGCGAAGAGACCCAGTACTTC CATSRDASGEETQYF
TRBJ1-5 - - TRBV7-2 TGCGCCAGCAGCTTACGGCGACTTGACGTTGGGCCCCAGCATTTT CASSLRRLDVGPQHF
TRBJ2-2 - - TRBV5-1 TGCGCCAGCAGCTTGTTCCAAAGGGGCGCCGGGAACACCGGGGAGCTGTTTTTT CASSLFQRGAGNTGELFF
TRBJ2-1 - - TRBV20-1 TGCAGTGCTGGATTAGGCTACACCAATGAGCAGTTCTTC CSAGLGYTNEQFF
TRBJ1-6 - TRBD1 TRBV19 TGTGCCAGTAGTATCGGACAGGGTACCGCAACCCTCCACTTT CASSIGQGTATLHF
TRBJ2-3 - TRBD2 TRBV3-1 TGTGCCAGCAGCCAAGATGTCCTTGGGGCGGGGGTGAGCACAGATACGCAGTATTTT CASSQDVLGAGVSTDTQYF
TRBJ2-3 - TRBD1 TRBV7-2 TGTGCCAGCAGCCGGAGGACAGGCCAAGAGACCCAGTATTTT CASSRRTGQETQYF
TRBJ1-5 - - TRBV15 TGTGCCACCAGCCTCGGACTGCAGAGCAATCAGCCCCAGCATTTT CATSLGLQSNQPQHF
TRBJ2-3 few TRBD2 TRBV20-1 TGCAGTGCTCATCCTACTAGCGGGGTGGATACGCGGTATTTT CSAHPTSGVDTRYF
TRBJ1-1 - - TRBV7-2 TGTGCCAGCAGCTTAGGTAGTAGGCAAGAAGCTTTCTTT CASSLGSRQEAFF
TRBJ2-3 - - TRBV27 TGTGCCAGCCACTTAGAGCCCACAGATACGCAGTATTTT CASHLEPTDTQYF
TRBJ2-1 few TRBD1 TRBV11-2 TGTGCCAGCAGCTCGCCCCGGGACAGGGAGCGGGACAATGAGCAGTTCTTC CASSSPRDRERDNEQFF
TRBJ2-4 few TRBD2 TRBV7-9 TGTGCCAGCAGCTTAGGACTAGCGGGGGCCGGCAAAAACATTCAGTACTTC CASSLGLAGAGKNIQYF
TRBJ2-1 - - TRBV11-2 TGTGCCAGCAGCTTTATGCAGAGCTCCTATAATGAGCAGTTCTTC CASSFMQSSYNEQFF
TRBJ2-3 - - TRBV10-3 TGTGCCATCATGGGTGGCAGGGACGGAGATACGCAGTATTTT CAIMGGRDGDTQYF
TRBJ1-5 - TRBD1 TRBV12-3/TRBV12-4 TGTGCCAGCAGCAGTCCCATACAGGGGAATCAGCCCCAGCATTTT CASSSPIQGNQPQHF
TRBJ1-2 - - TRBV28 TGTGCCAGCAGTTTCGGCGCGTATAGTGGCTACACCTTC CASSFGAYSGYTF
TRBJ2-1 - TRBD2 TRBV20-1 TGCAGTGCTAGTCCCTTTTTAGCGGGAGGGGGTTACAATGAGCAGTTCTTC CSASPFLAGGGYNEQFF
TRBJ2-1 few - TRBV5-1 TGCGCCAGCAGCCTGGGGATAGTGAGCTCCTACAATGAGCAGTTCTTC CASSLGIVSSYNEQFF
TRBJ2-5 few TRBD2 TRBV20-1 TGCAGTGCTGGACCGCCCCCGGGGGGAGTACGGGAGACCCAGTACTTC CSAGPPPGGVRETQYF
TRBJ2-2 - - TRBV5-5 TGTGTCAGCAGCTTTTTACAGGCTCACACCGGGGAGCTGTTTTTT CVSSFLQAHTGELFF
TRBJ2-7 - TRBD1 TRBV3-1 TGTGCCAGCAGCCACAGGGGGCGAGGCGAGCAGTACTTC CASSHRGRGEQYF
TRBJ2-3 few TRBD2 TRBV29-1 TGCAGCGCCCTTACTAGCGGGGGAAGCACAGATACGCAGTATTTT CSALTSGGSTDTQYF
TRBJ2-4 few - TRBV21-1 TGTGCCAGCAGCCGCTCGGACAGGGAGTACTTC CASSRSDREYF
TRBJ1-6 - - TRBV20-1 TGCAGTGCTAGAAGAGAGAGCTCCTATAATTCACCCCTCCACTTT CSARRESSYNSPLHF
TRBJ2-1 - TRBD1 TRBV12-3/TRBV12-4 TGTGCCAGCACGGACAGGGTTGTTGAGCAGTTCTTC CASTDRVVEQFF